These 22 T cell receptor beta chains came from one sample sequenced in a study of T-cell memory formation after mild COVID-19 (dated by TCRdb to the early 2020s). Library construction relied on 5' RACE. The instrument was an Illumina NovaSeq 6000. In-frame beta chains were kept once TCRdb had trimmed the public reads at Q25 with fastp and called clones with MiXCR. Each entry merges the rows of one CDR3 protein and shows their most common DNA and genes. This sample has about 57,000 distinct CDR3 sequences in its table, and roughly an eighth of those were observed once. The ten largest clones capture 24% of the sample. Sequencing used PBMCs or a T cell subset sorted from them (not recorded which). Receptors originate from a man aged 18 to 30 who had mild COVID-19 (a few samples of this study predate the infection). The sample titles of this study are shuffled in the database, so cell type and time point are left out; the donor was told from shared clones.

This clonotype has just a few counts. This sequence joins TRBV20-1 and TRBJ2-4; TRBD1 is a possible D gene (5 bases). Per the germline V gene, CDR1 is DFQATT and CDR2 is SNEGSKA (reference sequence). Trimming pared 8 bases from V and 3 bases from J, leaving 14 bases between. The CDR3 sequence is 13 residues long. This CDR3 reads CSLRPQGKNIQYF. DNA of the CDR3: TGCAGTCTTCGCCCCCAGGGCAAAAACATTCAGTACTTC.

This chain connects TRBV4-2 to TRBJ2-1; unclear D gene. From germline, CDR1 is LGHNA and CDR2 YNFKEQ. V lost 0 bases and J lost 6, with 9 bases in between. This CDR3 spans 14 amino acids. CDR3 sequence (DNA): TGTGCCAGCAGCCAAGATTCCCTTCTCAATGAGCAGTTCTTC. As protein: CASSQDSLLNEQFF.

The chain carries TRBV3-1 and TRBJ1-2; D not certain. Per germline, CDR1 LGHDT and CDR2 YNNKEL (reference sequence). Trimming removed 1 base from V and 7 bases from J, with 7 bases in between. CDR3 length: 12 amino acids. CDR3 bases: TGTGCCAGCAGCCAAGGTCTGGGTGGCTACACCTTC. This encodes CASSQGLGGYTF.

This rearrangement joins TRBV20-1 to TRBJ1-2, with unresolved D. Germline CDR1 DFQATT, CDR2 SNEGSKA (reference sequence). This CDR3 spans 10 amino acids. The chain's CDR3 is CSHEIEGYTF. The DNA for the CDR3 is TGCAGCCACGAAATAGAGGGCTACACCTTC.

The sample holds many counts of this clonotype. This rearrangement joins TRBV20-1 to TRBJ2-1; TRBD2 matches 7 bases. Germline lookup yields CDR1 DFQATT and CDR2 SNEGSKA (reference sequence). V lost 0 bases to trimming and J lost 2 bases; unmatched junction nucleotides: 4. The CDR3 consists of 15 residues. CDR3 nucleotide sequence: TGCAGTGCTAGAGATTCGGCGGGAGCCTACAATGAGCAGTTCTTC. This gives the protein CSARDSAGAYNEQFF.

The sample holds a few counts of this clonotype. The J gene is TRBJ2-3, the V gene TRBV12-3 or TRBV12-4; D remains unclear. Trimming stripped 5 bases from V and 4 bases from J, with 10 bases between. This CDR3 is 13 amino acids long. CDR3: CASSLIPPDTQYF. The CDR3 coding sequence is TGTGCCAGCAGTCTCATACCACCAGATACGCAGTATTTT.

This clonotype was seen at least ten times. This chain uses TRBV7-9 with TRBJ1-2; D may be TRBD1 (5 bases). Germline V gives CDR1 SEHNR, CDR2 FQNEAQ (reference sequence). V gave up 1 base and J gave up 6 bases, with 15 bases separating them. The CDR3 has 15 amino acids. The CDR3 sequence: CASSLGGGTDNGYTF. The CDR3 region has the DNA TGTGCCAGCAGCTTAGGGGGCGGAACAGACAATGGCTACACCTTC. The variable domain in full, with the rest retrieved from reference TRBV7-9 and TRBJ1-2, is DTGVSQNPRHKITKRGQNVTFRCDPISEHNRLYWYRQTLGQGPEFLTYFQNEAQLEKSRLLSDRFSAERPKGSFSTLEIQRTEQGDSAMYLCASSLGGGTDNGYTFGSGTRLTVV.

This clonotype was detected only a few times. The chain combines TRBV7-2 with TRBJ2-7; a possible D gene is TRBD1 (5 bases). V dropped 4 bases and J dropped 7 bases, with 14 bases sitting between them. Germline V gene lookup returns CDR1 SGHTA and CDR2 FQGNSA. CDR3 length: 13 amino acids. The CDR3 DNA follows: TGTGCCAGCAGCTCGGACATACCGGGTGAGCAGTACTTC. This encodes CASSSDIPGEQYF.

This chain connects TRBV10-2 to TRBJ1-3; D unresolved. Germline-derived CDR1 and CDR2 are WSHSY and SAAADI. V was shortened by 7 bases and J by 2 bases, with 18 bases between the two germline ends. This CDR3 contains 16 residues. The DNA of the CDR3 is TGCGCCAGCACTCCTGGGTCCCCGGGTCCTGGAAACACCATATATTTT. It codes for CASTPGSPGPGNTIYF.

This chain connects TRBV7-2 to TRBJ1-4; maybe TRBD1 (5 bases). The V and J ends lost 0 bases and 8 bases respectively, with 13 bases between them. Germline V CDR1 and CDR2: SGHTA, FQGNSA. The CDR3 runs to 15 residues. The DNA for the CDR3 is TGTGCCAGCAGCTTAGCGGGGCAACGGGGGGAAAAACTGTTTTTT. This encodes CASSLAGQRGEKLFF.

This clonotype was recorded many times. This rearrangement joins TRBV25-1 to TRBJ2-7, with D perhaps given as TRBD1 or TRBD2 (5 bases each). The CDR3 consists of 14 residues. V gave up 0 bases and J gave up 6 bases, with 12 bases separating them. The germline V gene has CDR1 MGHDK and CDR2 SYGVNS. CDR3 bases: TGTGCCAGCAGTGAATATGGTGGGGGTGGCGAGCAGTACTTC. Translated, it gives CASSEYGGGGEQYF.

This clonotype was seen only a few times. The chain links TRBV29-1 to TRBJ2-7; D gene unclear. The CDR3 is 14 residues long. Per the germline V gene, CDR1 is SQVTM and CDR2 is ANQGSEA. V lost 1 base and J lost 5, with 15 bases in between. Written as DNA, the CDR3 is TGCAGCGTTGAAGCCCCCTCCGCCGCGAACGAGCAGTACTTC. As protein: CSVEAPSAANEQYF.

At least ten counts were recorded for this clonotype. V is TRBV7-2 and J is TRBJ2-7, with TRBD1 matching 9 bases. The V and J ends lost 4 bases and 7 bases, in that order; junction bases with no gene match: 5. Germline lookup yields CDR1 SGHTA and CDR2 FQGNSA. The CDR3 runs 13 residues. This CDR3 reads CASSSGTGWEQYF. The CDR3 DNA sequence: TGTGCCAGCAGCTCTGGGACAGGGTGGGAGCAGTACTTC.

This clonotype was found many times. The V call is TRBV7-9, the J call TRBJ2-3; TRBD1 is a possible D gene (5 bases). Germline V gene lookup returns CDR1 SEHNR and CDR2 FQNEAQ (reference sequence). This CDR3 is built from 14 residues. The V and J ends lost 1 base and 4 bases respectively, with 9 bases between them. CDR3 bases: TGTGCCAGCAGCTTAGATACAGGTTCAGATACGCAGTATTTT. It yields the protein CASSLDTGSDTQYF.

The chain's CDR3 is CASSMIAGGGFSPLHF. The CDR3 DNA sequence: TGTGCCAGCAGTATGATTGCTGGCGGAGGTTTTTCACCCCTCCACTTT. The rearrangement links TRBV6-5 to TRBJ1-6, with D unclear. Germline values: CDR1 MNHEY, CDR2 SVGAGI. V lost 5 bases and J lost 9, with 20 bases in between. There are 16 residues in the CDR3.

In regard to this clonotype: At one end the junction does not follow the germline gene, possibly because of a read error. The chain has TRBV20-1 and TRBJ1-2; 8 nucleotides line up with TRBD1. From germline, CDR1 is DFQATT and CDR2 SNEGSKA (reference sequence). CDR3 size: 13 residues. The CDR3 spells CSARQGAEKSGDF. The CDR3 bases are TGCAGTGCTAGACAGGGGGCGGAGAAGTCCGGGGACTTC.

The V and J genes are TRBV6-1 and TRBJ2-5; D is unclear. This CDR3 comprises 13 residues. With 4 bases removed from V and 6 bases from J, the gap between germline ends came to 12 bases. Germline CDR1 MNHNS, CDR2 SASEGT. The CDR3 DNA sequence: TGTGCCAGCAGTGTATCGGGTAGTAAGACCCAGTACTTC. Translating it yields CASSVSGSKTQYF.

This clonotype was found many times. The rearrangement links TRBV20-1 to TRBJ2-1; weak D call: TRBD2 (5 bases). The CDR3 sequence is 14 residues long. The germline CDR1 and CDR2 sequences are DFQATT and SNEGSKA (reference sequence). V lost 4 bases and J lost 0, with 10 bases in between. CDR3 sequence reads: CSAIGESSYNEQFF. CDR3 nucleotide sequence: TGCAGTGCTATCGGGGAGAGCTCCTACAATGAGCAGTTCTTC.

Ten or more counts support this clonotype. The V gene is TRBV7-2, the J gene TRBJ2-4; TRBD2 matches at 7 bases. The trim removed 0 bases at V and 1 base at J, leaving 6 bases unmatched. This CDR3 is 17 amino acids long. The germline gives CDR1 SGHTA, CDR2 FQGNSA. The CDR3 DNA reads as TGTGCCAGCAGCTTAGCGAGGGACGGGGGGGCCAAAAACATTCAGTACTTC. Protein sequence: CASSLARDGGAKNIQYF.

This clonotype was picked up many times. The CDR3 protein is CSVVWGQTHTGELFF. The CDR3 DNA follows: TGCAGCGTTGTATGGGGGCAGACTCACACCGGGGAGCTGTTTTTT. The chain is built from TRBV29-1 and TRBJ2-2; the D gene is possibly TRBD1 (6 bases). Looked up from germline, CDR1 is SQVTM and CDR2 is ANQGSEA. V lost 4 bases to trimming and J lost 3 bases, with 15 bases between them. This CDR3 is built from 15 residues.

This chain joins TRBV7-3 and TRBJ2-3; D unresolved. Germline V gene data show CDR1 as SGHTA and CDR2 as FQGTGA. V gave up 0 bases and J gave up 5 bases, with 6 bases separating them. CDR3 length equals 13 residues. DNA for the CDR3: TGTGCCAGCAGCTTAACGTTTGAAGATACGCAGTATTTT. As protein: CASSLTFEDTQYF.

The genes are TRBV20-1 and TRBJ2-5; D gene uncertain. CDR3 length equals 13 residues. Trimming pared 3 bases from V and 2 bases from J, leaving 10 bases between. CDR1 and CDR2 (germline): DFQATT, SNEGSKA (reference sequence). CDR3 sequence reads: CSARGGVQETQYF. The CDR3, as DNA: TGCAGTGCTAGGGGTGGGGTACAAGAGACCCAGTACTTC.